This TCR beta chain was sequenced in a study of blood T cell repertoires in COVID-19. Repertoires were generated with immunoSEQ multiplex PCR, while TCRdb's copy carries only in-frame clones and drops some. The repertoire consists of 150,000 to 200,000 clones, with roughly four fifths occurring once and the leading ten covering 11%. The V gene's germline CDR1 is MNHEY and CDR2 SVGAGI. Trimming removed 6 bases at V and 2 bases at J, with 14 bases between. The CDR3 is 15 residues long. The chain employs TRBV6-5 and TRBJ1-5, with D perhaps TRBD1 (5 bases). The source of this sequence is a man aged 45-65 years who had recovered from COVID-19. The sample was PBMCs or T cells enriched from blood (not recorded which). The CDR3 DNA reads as TGTGCCAGCAGCGTAGACAGAAGGGGCAATCAGCCCCAGCATTTT. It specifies CASSVDRRGNQPQHF.